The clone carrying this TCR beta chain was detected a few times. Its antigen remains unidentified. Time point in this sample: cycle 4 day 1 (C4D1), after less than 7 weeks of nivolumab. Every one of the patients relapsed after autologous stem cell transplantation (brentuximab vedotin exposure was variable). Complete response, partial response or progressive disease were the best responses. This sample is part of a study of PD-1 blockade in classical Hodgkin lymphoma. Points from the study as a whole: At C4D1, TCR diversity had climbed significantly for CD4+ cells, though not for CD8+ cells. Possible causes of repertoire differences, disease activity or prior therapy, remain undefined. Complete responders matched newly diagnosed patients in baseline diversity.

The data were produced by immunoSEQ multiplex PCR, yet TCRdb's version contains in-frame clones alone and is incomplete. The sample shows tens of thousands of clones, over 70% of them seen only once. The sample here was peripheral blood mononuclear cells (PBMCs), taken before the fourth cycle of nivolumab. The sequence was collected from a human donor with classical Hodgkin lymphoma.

This CDR3 reads CASSQVGSSSYNSPLHF. CDR3 sequence (DNA): TGCGCCAGCAGCCAAGTAGGTTCGAGCTCCTATAATTCACCCCTCCACTTT. The chain is built from TRBV4-1 and TRBJ1-6, with D hard to call. The V and J ends lost 1 base and 0 bases respectively, with 10 bases between them. Per the germline V gene, CDR1 is MGHRA and CDR2 is YSYEKL. CDR3 length: 17 residues.